The present entry profiles one T cell receptor beta chain with its context. Antigen: not known. The data belong to a study of Ad26.COV2.S vaccination and SARS-CoV-2 variants. On the study more broadly: Intramuscularly, Ad26.COV2.S was given either once or twice, 56 days apart. Points from the study as a whole: Vaccine recipients showed a spike-specific TCR breadth that was higher than in placebo recipients.

Treatment here: 15 to 20 received Ad26.COV2.S at low or high dose, single or two shots; several received placebo; per-sample allocation not given. Day 63 after the first vaccine or placebo injection was the time point for sampling. Profiling relied on immunoSEQ multiplex PCR, and the TCRdb table lists in-frame clones only, not all of them. The sample shows fewer than 400,000 clones, 88% of them seen only once. This specimen consisted of peripheral blood, obtained in a trial of Ad26.COV2.S vaccine versus placebo. The clonotype comes from a person between 18 and 65 years old who received the Ad26.COV2.S COVID-19 vaccine or a placebo.

The CDR3 is CASSLFKPLWIYNEQFF. In DNA form, the CDR3 reads TGTGCCAGCAGCTTATTTAAGCCCCTATGGATCTACAATGAGCAGTTCTTC. The rearrangement links TRBV7-6 to TRBJ2-1; D unclear. V dropped 2 bases and J dropped 3 bases, with 17 bases sitting between them. The CDR3 has 17 amino acids. The germline V gene encodes CDR1 SGHVS and CDR2 FNYEAQ.